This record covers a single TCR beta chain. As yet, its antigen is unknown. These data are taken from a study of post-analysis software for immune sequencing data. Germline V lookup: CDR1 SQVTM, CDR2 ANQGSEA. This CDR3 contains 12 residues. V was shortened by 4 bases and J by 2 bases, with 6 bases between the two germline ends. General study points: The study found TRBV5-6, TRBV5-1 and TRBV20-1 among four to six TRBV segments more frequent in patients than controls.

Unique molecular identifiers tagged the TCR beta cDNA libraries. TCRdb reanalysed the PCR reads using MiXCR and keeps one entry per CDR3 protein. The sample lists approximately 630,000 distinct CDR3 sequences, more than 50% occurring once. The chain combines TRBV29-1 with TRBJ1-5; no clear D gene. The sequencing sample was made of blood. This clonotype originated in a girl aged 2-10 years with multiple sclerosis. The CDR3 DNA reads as TGCAGCGTTGTGGACGGCAATCAGCCCCAGCATTTT. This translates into CSVVDGNQPQHF.